Listed here are 10 T cell receptor beta chains from one sample, sequenced in a study of blood T cell repertoires in COVID-19. The protocol was immunoSEQ multiplex PCR, while the TCRdb copy is restricted to in-frame clones and leaves out a portion. The sample shows about 420,000 clones, around nine tenths of them seen only once. What was sequenced was peripheral blood. The receptors were gathered from a man between 18 and 35 years old with COVID-19, enrolled during active disease.

The V and J genes are TRBV4-1 and TRBJ2-1, with 13 bases lining up with TRBD2. Trimming at V came to 1 base and at J to 10 bases, leaving 10 bases not matched to a gene. The germline V gene encodes CDR1 MGHRA and CDR2 YSYEKL. This CDR3 is built from 17 residues. In DNA, the CDR3 is TGCGCCAGCAGCCAAGCCGGGACTAGCGGGGACTGGGGGGAGCAGTTCTTC. Residues: CASSQAGTSGDWGEQFF.

This chain uses TRBV7-2 with TRBJ2-5; the D gene is possibly TRBD1 (6 bases). CDR3 size: 13 residues. Germline V lookup: CDR1 SGHTA, CDR2 FQGNSA. Trimming took off 2 bases at V and 5 bases at J, with 9 bases between the two ends. This chain's CDR3 is CASSLRQGETQYF. As DNA, the CDR3 is TGTGCCAGCAGCTTACGGCAGGGGGAGACCCAGTACTTC.

The rearrangement uses TRBV3-1 (or the pseudogene TRBV3-2) and TRBJ2-7, with 9 bases identical to TRBD2. V lost 4 bases and J lost 7; bases outside the gene matches: 8. Per the germline V gene, CDR1 is LGHDT and CDR2 is YNNKEL (reference sequence). This CDR3 is 14 amino acids long. The DNA for the CDR3 is TGTGCCAGCAGCCCAAGGGGGGCGGGAGGGGAGCAGTACTTC. As protein: CASSPRGAGGEQYF.

A single count supports this clone. The chain joins TRBV7-2 to TRBJ2-6, with D uncertain. V lost 5 bases and J lost 1, with 9 bases in between. Germline CDR1 and CDR2: SGHTA and FQGNSA. The CDR3 consists of 15 residues. The CDR3, as DNA: TGTGCCAGCAGCCAACAGAGTTCTGGGGCCAACGTCCTGACTTTC. Protein: CASSQQSSGANVLTF.

The chain combines TRBV19 with TRBJ2-3, with 8 nucleotides matching TRBD1. V trimming: 5 bases; J trimming: 4 bases; junction bases outside the gene matches: 5. The length of the CDR3 is 14 residues. Germline V gene sequence: CDR1 LNHDA, CDR2 SQIVND (reference sequence). The CDR3 DNA reads TGTGCCAGTAGTCTCGGACAGGGATCAGATACGCAGTATTTT. It is translated as CASSLGQGSDTQYF.

This clone was detected only once. The chain joins TRBV12-3 or TRBV12-4 to TRBJ1-2, with TRBD1 matching over 7 bases. This CDR3 comprises 12 residues. V lost 5 bases to trimming and J lost 10 bases; unmatched junction nucleotides: 7. The CDR3 DNA follows: TGTGCCAGCAGTCAGACAGGACAGGACTACACCTTC. The encoded protein is CASSQTGQDYTF.

V gene TRBV7-9 combines with J gene TRBJ2-7, with 8 bases matching TRBD1. CDR3 length: 16 residues. CDR1 is SEHNR and CDR2 is FQNEAQ in the germline V gene (reference sequence). Trimming took 5 bases from V and 4 from J; bases not matched to a gene: 13. The CDR3 DNA follows: TGTGCCAGCAGCCCCCCCGTTCAGGGACAGGCATACGAGCAGTACTTC. Protein product: CASSPPVQGQAYEQYF.

The J gene is TRBJ2-3, the V gene TRBV5-1; 9 bases match TRBD2. J gave up 5 bases and V 7 bases, and 8 bases lay outside the gene matches. Germline values: CDR1 SGHRS, CDR2 YFSETQ. The CDR3 loop spans 14 amino acids. The CDR3 sequence: CASLAGGIRDTQYF. The CDR3 coding sequence is TGCGCCAGCCTCGCGGGGGGGATTAGAGATACGCAGTATTTT.

CDR3 DNA: TGCAGCGTTGCAACCGGGGACGAGCAGTACTTC. Protein sequence: CSVATGDEQYF. The rearrangement uses TRBV29-1 and TRBJ2-7; possibly TRBD2 for D (5 bases). The germline V gene has CDR1 SQVTM and CDR2 ANQGSEA. The CDR3 is 11 residues long. Trimming shortened V by 4 bases and J by 5 bases, and 9 bases separated the two germline ends.

CDR3 bases: TGTGCCAGCAGCTTAGCCGGGACAGTTACCTACGAGCAGTACTTC. Amino acid sequence: CASSLAGTVTYEQYF. The chain uses TRBV7-8 and TRBJ2-7, with TRBD1 matching over 7 bases. Per the germline V gene, CDR1 is SGHVS and CDR2 is FQNEAQ. The trim removed 0 bases at V and 2 bases at J, leaving 4 bases unmatched. This CDR3 is 15 amino acids long.